These 6 T cell receptor beta chains originate from one sample sequenced in a study of blood T cell repertoires in COVID-19 (dated by TCRdb to 2020 to 2021). The library was built by means of the immunoSEQ multiplex PCR assay. TCRdb took this table from immuneACCESS and kept in-frame rearrangements with V and J called. Such tables lack part of the clones; where checked against another copy, unresolved V genes explain under half of the gap, and the rest is unexplained. The sample contains 300,000 to 400,000 clones, just over 85% of them found a single time. The ten largest clones add up to around 4.5% of the sample. Sequences were obtained from PBMCs or T cells enriched from blood (not recorded which). The receptor source for this set is a woman between 40 and 50 years old with acute COVID-19.

V is TRBV7-2 and J is TRBJ1-1; 9 nucleotides align to TRBD1. CDR1 SGHTA and CDR2 FQGNSA come from the germline V gene. The trim removed 5 bases at V and 5 bases at J, leaving 9 bases unmatched. CDR3 length: 15 amino acids. In DNA, the CDR3 is TGTGCCAGCAGCCCCGGGACAGGGATACGGACTGAAGCTTTCTTT. Protein product: CASSPGTGIRTEAFF.

V usage is TRBV18 and J usage is TRBJ2-1; TRBD2 matches 8 bases. The ends lost 2 bases at V and 6 bases at J; junction bases unmatched: 9. The germline V gene has CDR1 KGHSH and CDR2 LQKENI. CDR3 length equals 16 residues. CDR3 region: CASSPVGGAVANEQFF. The DNA of the CDR3 is TGTGCCAGCTCACCAGTCGGGGGGGCAGTTGCCAATGAGCAGTTCTTC.

The chain couples TRBV3-1 (or the pseudogene TRBV3-2) to TRBJ2-3; D gene uncertain. The V gene's germline CDR1 is LGHDT and CDR2 YNNKEL (reference sequence). The length of the CDR3 is 17 residues. V dropped 3 bases and J dropped 1 base, with 17 bases sitting between them. CDR3 nucleotide sequence: TGTGCCAGCAGCCACCGACGACTCGCCTCGGGCACAGATACGCAGTATTTT. As protein: CASSHRRLASGTDTQYF.

The rearrangement uses TRBV6-1 and TRBJ1-4, with 12 bases aligning to TRBD1. The CDR3 length is 18 residues. Germline CDR1 MNHNS, CDR2 SASEGT. The V segment lost 6 bases and the J segment 8 bases; nucleotides outside the gene matches: 16. The CDR3 nucleotides are TGTGCCAGCAGAGAAACCGGGACAGGGGGCGCAGGACGGGAAAAACTGTTTTTT. Its translation is CASRETGTGGAGREKLFF.

This clone has a handful of counts. This sequence joins TRBV7-9 and TRBJ2-2; 7 bases are a match to TRBD2. This CDR3 has 16 residues. With V trimmed by 7 bases and J by 4 bases, 12 bases remained unmatched. CDR1 and CDR2 (germline): SEHNR, FQNEAQ (reference sequence). CDR3: CASNPTDTGGTGELFF. CDR3 in DNA: TGTGCCAGCAACCCTACCGATACGGGGGGCACCGGGGAGCTGTTTTTT.

This clone was seen only once. V and J are TRBV28 and TRBJ1-1, with 10 bases fitting TRBD1. Trimming cost V 7 bases and J 5 bases; bases outside gene matches: 13. Looked up from germline, CDR1 is MDHEN and CDR2 is SYDVKM. The length of the CDR3 is 16 residues. In DNA form, the CDR3 reads TGTGCCAGCATTGACAGGGGGCTTGTTTTTGGGACTGAAGCTTTCTTT. It codes for CASIDRGLVFGTEAFF.